The T cell receptor beta chain under discussion was sequenced for a study of blood T cell repertoires in COVID-19. TCRdb keeps only in-frame clones here, not all; method: immunoSEQ multiplex PCR. The sample has some 120,000 clones, around 89% seen once. Per the germline V gene, CDR1 is LNHDA and CDR2 is SQIVND (reference sequence). Trimming removed 6 bases at V and 3 bases at J, with 5 bases between. This CDR3 has 11 residues. V gene TRBV19 combines with J gene TRBJ2-5; unclear D gene. Sequenced: peripheral blood. The receptor was isolated from a human donor in a cohort sampled during active COVID-19. The CDR3 here is CASRREETQYF. DNA of the CDR3: TGTGCCAGTAGAAGAGAAGAGACCCAGTACTTC. The variable domain in full, with the rest retrieved from reference TRBV19 and TRBJ2-5, is DGGITQSPKYLFRKEGQNVTLSCEQNLNHDAMYWYRQDPGQGLRLIYYSQIVNDFQKGDIAEGYSVSREKKESFPLTVTSAQKNPTAFYLCASRREETQYFGPGTRLLVL.